Each of the 16 T cell receptor beta chains below was sequenced from the same sample in a study of cytomegalovirus exposure and HLA in healthy donors (dated by TCRdb to between 2016 and 2019). Library creation used the immunoSEQ multiplex PCR assay. For the multiplex PCR, a mixture combining 60 forward primers for TCR Vbeta segments and 13 reverse primers for TCR Jbeta segments was used. TCRdb stores this immuneACCESS table with in-frame sequences only. Part of the clones is absent; in the studies checked, under half of the shortfall reflects unresolved V genes, and no reason is known for the rest. The table for this sample lists approximately 100,000 clones; around 76% of them were counted only once. The ten biggest clones cover roughly 12% of the sample. Specimen: PBMCs. The receptor source for this set is a woman aged 35 to 49 in good health and CMV-seropositive.

The chain couples TRBV23-1 to TRBJ2-7, with 7 bases identical to TRBD1. TRBV23-1 is known as an ORF, though its function is uncertain. The V segment lost 4 bases and the J segment 0 bases; nucleotides outside the gene matches: 27. The CDR3 covers 22 residues. For the CDR3, the DNA is TGCGCCAGCAGTCCCCCCTACACCGGGACAGAGTTTCAACACATCCGCTCCTACGAGCAGTACTTC. This translates into CASSPPYTGTEFQHIRSYEQYF.

The chain has TRBV19 and TRBJ1-5, with D possibly TRBD1 on 6 matching bases. V was cut by 9 bases and J by 3 bases, with 12 bases left in between. The CDR3 has 13 amino acids. CDR1 LNHDA and CDR2 SQIVND come from the germline V gene (reference sequence). CDR3 protein: CARTRGPNQPQHF. CDR3 nucleotide sequence: TGTGCCAGAACCAGGGGCCCCAATCAGCCCCAGCATTTT.

J is TRBJ1-2 and V is TRBV7-6, with D possibly TRBD1 on 5 matching bases. The V end was cut by 5 bases, the J end by 7 bases, with 17 bases between. The CDR3 consists of 14 residues. Looked up from germline, CDR1 is SGHVS and CDR2 is FNYEAQ. CDR3 sequence reads: CASSTADGGGGYTF. The CDR3 region has the DNA TGTGCCAGCAGCACCGCCGATGGGGGGGGTGGCTACACCTTC.

The chain recombines TRBV5-1 with TRBJ1-4; D is possibly TRBD1 (6 bases). With 4 bases removed from V and 8 bases from J, the gap between germline ends came to 15 bases. Germline loops: CDR1 SGHRS, CDR2 YFSETQ. This CDR3 comprises 14 residues. CDR3 in amino acids: CASSHSGGAEKLFF. In DNA, the CDR3 is TGCGCCAGCAGCCACTCTGGGGGGGCCGAAAAACTGTTTTTT.

The rearrangement uses TRBV7-9 and TRBJ1-3; D uncertain. Germline assignment: CDR1 SEHNR and CDR2 FQNEAQ (reference sequence). The CDR3 extends over 11 amino acids. V was cut by 5 bases and J by 4 bases, with 3 bases left in between. CDR3 nucleotide sequence: TGTGCCAGCAGCCCGGGAAACACCATATATTTT. Protein sequence: CASSPGNTIYF.

The chain is built from TRBV6-1 and TRBJ1-5, with 7 bases identical to TRBD1. The CDR3 runs 13 residues. Trimming took 7 bases from V and 3 from J; bases not matched to a gene: 3. Germline V lookup: CDR1 MNHNS, CDR2 SASEGT. This chain's CDR3 is CASIGQVNQPQHF. The CDR3 region has the DNA TGTGCCAGCATAGGACAGGTCAATCAGCCCCAGCATTTT.

The genes are TRBV11-2 and TRBJ1-2, with D possibly matching TRBD1 (5 bases). CDR3 length equals 13 residues. Germline V lookup: CDR1 SGHAT, CDR2 FQNNGV. V dropped 5 bases and J dropped 7 bases, with 14 bases sitting between them. The CDR3 protein is CASSTQGLSGYTF. CDR3 DNA sequence: TGTGCCAGCAGCACTCAGGGTTTAAGTGGCTACACCTTC.

This chain links TRBV6-6 with TRBJ1-6, with D hard to call. Per germline, CDR1 MNHNY and CDR2 SVGAGI (reference sequence). V was cut by 7 bases and J by 5 bases, with 12 bases left in between. The CDR3 is 14 amino acids. In DNA form, the CDR3 reads TGTGCCAGCATGACTCTCCGAGATAATTCACCCCTCCACTTT. This gives the protein CASMTLRDNSPLHF.

The CDR3 loop is CAWSVKAGRINEQYF. CDR3 DNA sequence: TGTGCCTGGAGTGTAAAGGCGGGGCGTATAAACGAGCAGTACTTC. This rearrangement joins TRBV30 to TRBJ2-7, with a possible D match to TRBD2 (6 bases). The CDR3 is 15 residues long. The V end was cut by 0 bases, the J end by 5 bases, with 17 bases between. Per germline, CDR1 GTSNPN and CDR2 SVGIG (reference sequence).

The rearrangement uses TRBV5-1 and TRBJ2-7; D perhaps matches TRBD1 (6 bases). The CDR3 is 13 residues long. Trimming took 8 bases from V and 0 from J, leaving 12 bases between them. In germline, CDR1 is SGHRS, CDR2 YFSETQ. The CDR3 region has the DNA TGCGCCAGTTACCGGGACACCTCCTACGAGCAGTACTTC. Residues: CASYRDTSYEQYF.

The chain has TRBV19 and TRBJ1-5; the D gene is possibly TRBD1 (6 bases). Trimming left V 6 bases short and J 1 base short, with 10 bases between. From germline, CDR1 is LNHDA and CDR2 SQIVND (reference sequence). CDR3 size: 14 residues. The CDR3 region has the DNA TGTGCCAGTAGACTAACAGGGAGCAATCAGCCCCAGCATTTT. As protein: CASRLTGSNQPQHF.

This clone was picked up a small number of times. This chain connects TRBV6-1 to TRBJ1-1; 9 positions match TRBD1. Losses at the gene ends were 8 bases for V and 8 bases for J; bases not matched to a gene: 9. CDR3 length equals 13 residues. The V gene's germline CDR1 is MNHNS and CDR2 SASEGT. CDR3 nucleotides: TGTGCCAGCCGCCGGGACAGGGAGATGGAAGCTTTCTTT. As protein: CASRRDREMEAFF.

The V and J genes are TRBV14 and TRBJ1-3; D is uncertain. The CDR3 contains 13 residues. Trimming removed 5 bases from V and 3 bases from J, with 8 bases in between. Germline values: CDR1 SGHDN, CDR2 FVKESK. In nucleotides, the CDR3 is TGTGCCAGCAGCTACTTCGGTGGAAACACCATATATTTT. Translation: CASSYFGGNTIYF.

The genes are TRBV5-1 and TRBJ1-1; TRBD1 agrees at 8 bases. With V trimmed by 5 bases and J by 11 bases, 8 bases remained unmatched. Germline V gene lookup returns CDR1 SGHRS and CDR2 YFSETQ. CDR3 length: 12 amino acids. CDR3 in amino acids: CASREDRAGAFF. The CDR3, as DNA: TGCGCCAGCAGAGAGGACAGGGCCGGTGCTTTCTTT.

This clone has a handful of counts. The J gene is TRBJ2-1, the V gene TRBV19, with 13 bases matching TRBD2. This CDR3 spans 14 amino acids. Germline CDR1 and CDR2: LNHDA and SQIVND (reference sequence). J was trimmed by 7 bases and V by 3 bases; bases with no gene match: 0. The CDR3 sequence: CASSMGLAGNEQFF. CDR3 sequence (DNA): TGTGCCAGTAGTATGGGACTAGCGGGGAATGAGCAGTTCTTC.

This chain uses TRBV5-1 with TRBJ2-1, with TRBD2 matching 13 bases. Germline V gene lookup returns CDR1 SGHRS and CDR2 YFSETQ. Trimming cost V 3 bases and J 8 bases; bases outside gene matches: 8. The CDR3 totals 16 residues. DNA for the CDR3: TGCGCCAGCAGCTCAAGGACTAGCGGGGGTGACGATGAGCAGTTCTTC. Amino acids: CASSSRTSGGDDEQFF.